One T cell receptor (beta chain) is described in this entry. A far larger clone is just one base off, so this is likely a read error. This entry comes from a study of low-dose radiotherapy and immunotherapy resistance in tumors. Across the whole study: Cohort 1 patients were irradiated with 0.5 Gy fractions every 2 weeks to 6.5 Gy total. Intravenous ipilimumab 1 mg/kg every six weeks was given with nivolumab 240 mg every two weeks. Aspirin was taken orally at 300 mg daily by patients, and this continued for four cycles from cycle 1 day 1.

Time point denoted: after trial treatment. Treatment of the sample: LDRT plus nivolumab, ipilimumab, low-dose cyclophosphamide and aspirin (RACIN trial). All eligible patients presented with advanced solid tumors that contained no tumor-infiltrating lymphocytes. The CDR3 consists of 14 residues. TRAV- and TRBV-specific primers primed first-strand cDNA, covering alpha and beta chains. It was with a constant-region primer and a V-primer adapter that TCRs were amplified over approximately 18 PCR cycles. TCRdb called the reads again in MiXCR, with one record for every CDR3 protein. The sample gives tens of thousands of distinct CDR3 sequences, around a sixth of which show up once; roughly 1.4% is in the top ten.

The chain is built from TRBV12-2 and TRBJ2-4; the table's D gene call, TRBD1, was not cross checked with the DNA. TRBV12-2 corresponds to a pseudogene. Sequenced material: PBMCs, taken after low-dose radiotherapy plus immunotherapy. This TCR was recovered from a male donor with prostate cancer. In nucleotides, the CDR3 is TGTGCCAGCAGCGTAAACAGGGCTGTAAACATTCAGTACTTC. Amino acids: CASSVNRAVNIQYF.